This record covers a single T cell receptor beta chain. It has no known antigen specificity. No much larger clonotype is one base removed from it; base qualities were not supplied. The sample originates from a study of shared clonotypes between healthy human individuals (dated by TCRdb to 2019 to 2021). Study-level background: A couple of women and a few men aged 18 to 49 years were included in the cohort. For each donor, three plates each were used for CD4 naive and CD4 memory, two plates were used for CD8 naive, and one plate was used for CD8 memory. Blood TCR repertoires of about five healthy adults were deeply sequenced to estimate repertoire size and the extent of clonotype sharing between individuals. Different laboratories and diverse techniques were used to prepare libraries and sequence TCR repertoires, to increase sequencing depth and limit assay-specific biases. Per donor, leukapheresis produced somewhere between about 0.94 and 9.5 billion PBMCs.

Using the deep immunoSEQ assay, TCR CDR3 regions were amplified from genomic DNA by multiplex PCR. Genomic DNA extracted from each cell subset was distributed evenly over all wells of several immunoSEQ 96-well plates, and each plate served as one replicate. Each replicate PCR for sorted subsets received around 210 ng genomic DNA, equal to about 30,000 T cell genomes. Purified libraries were measured with a Qubit 3.0 fluorometer, size-checked on a Bioanalyzer 2100, and measured again with the KAPA Library Quantification kit. A separate single-read 150-cycle Illumina NextSeq 550 flow cell was used to sequence each immunoSEQ 96-well plate. Concerning the study's data processing: Because the immunoSEQ output held only junctional sequences and lacked quality scores, the filtering could not match the filtering applied to full-length reads. Sequences were annotated with PyIR, a Python wrapper for IgBLAST v1.9, using IMGT germline references to assign V/J genes and CDR3. Reads were removed for weak V/J assignments (E-value above 1e-6), missing CDR3, stop codons, out-of-frame junctions, or ambiguous translated residues. V3J clonotypes were defined by identical inferred V gene, J gene, and CDR3 amino acid sequence. The percentage overlap between two repertoires was calculated by dividing the number of shared unique clonotypes by the size of the smaller repertoire. Repertoire richness was assessed with RTK rarefaction, the Chao1 estimator, and Recon v2.1 estimates of unobserved clonotypes. OLGA was used to compute generation probabilities for all TCRbeta clonotypes that the gDNA method yielded from several donors. The immuneACCESS repertoire file appears here via TCRdb, limited to in-frame rearrangements. These files lack a portion of the clones; in checked studies, under half of the deficit traces to unresolved V genes, and the cause of the others is not known. That table supplies the V and J calls and clone size; D and trimming were determined from the DNA. The sample table shows some 2.1 million clones, and about 95% are seen once. The ten largest clones capture 0.9% to 1.3% of the sample.

CD8 naive samples were obtained by positive selection for CCR7 among CD45RO-negative cells, yielding a CD45RA+CCR7+ population from which TemRA cells were excluded. The donors were healthy, HIV-negative adults who had no recently reported acute infections or vaccinations. Only Caucasian adults living in Nashville, Tennessee, USA were represented among the donors. Blood was obtained by leukapheresis, after which PBMCs were separated by Ficoll-Histopaque density gradient centrifugation and cryopreserved in liquid nitrogen vapor phase. Analytical flow cytometry was used to check the purity and quantity of each magnetically sorted T cell population. Genomic DNA was isolated from each sorted fraction and quantified by UV absorbance on a Nanodrop 2000c. CDR1 and CDR2, looked up from the germline V gene, are MGHRA and YSYEKL. Germline trimming: 4 bases from V, 3 bases from J; junction bases outside gene matches: 13. The CDR3, from cysteine to phenylalanine, totals 18 residues. Just CDR3 DNA is preserved here, 54 bases in frame from base 1.

What the work shows at the level of the full study, not this receptor alone: Incomplete sequencing was indicated by rarefaction of sorted-subset datasets, despite the large sequencing depth. Because the study included only a small number of donors, the genetic and exposure-history diversity represented was limited. When a few donors were compared, the shared fraction of clonotypes was about 5% for naive CD4, over 3% for naive CD8, 2.3% for memory CD4, and approximately 0.4% for memory CD8. Based on pairwise subsampling, the degree of clonotype sharing among donors was expected to be affected by sequencing depth. Naive subsets generally had larger estimated clonotype richness than memory subsets did. Compared with non-shared clonotypes, clonotypes shared by all four sorted-subset donors had higher generation probabilities. Sampling was limited to blood, and TCR repertoires in tissue likely differ from TCR repertoires in blood.

Material: naive CD8+ T cells sorted from blood. The cell subset or site label, as the study defines it: CD45RA+CCR7+. The TCR was taken from a man aged 18 to 30 in good health. This receptor chain uses TRBV4-1 and TRBJ1-5; the junction holds 9 bases that match TRBD1. In nucleotides, the sequence is TGCGCCAGCAGCCGAGTGACACAGGGGGCGGGAGACAATCAGCCCCAGCATTTT. Its amino acids are CASSRVTQGAGDNQPQHF.